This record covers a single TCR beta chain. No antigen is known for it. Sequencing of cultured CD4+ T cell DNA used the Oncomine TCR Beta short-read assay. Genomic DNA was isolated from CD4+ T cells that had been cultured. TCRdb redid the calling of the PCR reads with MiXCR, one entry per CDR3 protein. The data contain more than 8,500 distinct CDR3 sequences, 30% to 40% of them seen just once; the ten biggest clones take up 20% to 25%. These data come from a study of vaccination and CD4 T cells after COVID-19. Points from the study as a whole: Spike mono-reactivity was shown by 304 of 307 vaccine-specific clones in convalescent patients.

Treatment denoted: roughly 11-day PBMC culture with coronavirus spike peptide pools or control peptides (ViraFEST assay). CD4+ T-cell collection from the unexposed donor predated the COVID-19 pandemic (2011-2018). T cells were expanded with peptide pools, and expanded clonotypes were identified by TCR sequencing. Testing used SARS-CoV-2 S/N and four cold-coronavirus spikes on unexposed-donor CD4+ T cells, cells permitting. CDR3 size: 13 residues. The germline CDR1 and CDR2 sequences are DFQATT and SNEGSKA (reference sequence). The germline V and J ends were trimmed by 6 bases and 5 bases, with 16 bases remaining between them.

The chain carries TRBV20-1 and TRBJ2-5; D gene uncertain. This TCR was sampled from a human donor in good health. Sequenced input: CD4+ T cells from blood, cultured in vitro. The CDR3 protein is CSAQMTRWETQYF. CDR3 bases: TGCAGTGCCCAAATGACCCGTTGGGAGACCCAGTACTTC.